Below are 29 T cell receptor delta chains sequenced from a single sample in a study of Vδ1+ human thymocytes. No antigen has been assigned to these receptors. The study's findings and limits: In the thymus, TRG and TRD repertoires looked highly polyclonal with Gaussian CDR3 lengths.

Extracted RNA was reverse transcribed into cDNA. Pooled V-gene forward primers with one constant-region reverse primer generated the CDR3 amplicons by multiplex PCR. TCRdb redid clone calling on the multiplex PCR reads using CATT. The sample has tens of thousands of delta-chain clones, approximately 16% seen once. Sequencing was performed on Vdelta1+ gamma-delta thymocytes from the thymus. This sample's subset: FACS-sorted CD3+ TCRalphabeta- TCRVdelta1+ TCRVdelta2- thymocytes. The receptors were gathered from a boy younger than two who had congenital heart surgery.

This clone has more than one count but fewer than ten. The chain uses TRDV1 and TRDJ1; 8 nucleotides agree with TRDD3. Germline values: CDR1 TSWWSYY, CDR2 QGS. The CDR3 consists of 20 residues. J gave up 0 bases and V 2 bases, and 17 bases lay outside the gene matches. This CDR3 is CALGEKSYSTGGRYTDKLIF. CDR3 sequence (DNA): TGTGCTCTTGGGGAAAAATCCTACTCTACTGGGGGCCGGTACACCGATAAACTCATCTTT.

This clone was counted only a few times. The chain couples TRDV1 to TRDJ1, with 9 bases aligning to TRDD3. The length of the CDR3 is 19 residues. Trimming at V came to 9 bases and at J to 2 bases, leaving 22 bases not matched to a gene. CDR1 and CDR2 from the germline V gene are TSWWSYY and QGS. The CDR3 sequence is CALPWWGTGGDPWTDKLIF. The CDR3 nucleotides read TGTGCTCTACCGTGGTGGGGGACTGGGGGAGACCCGTGGACCGATAAACTCATCTTT.

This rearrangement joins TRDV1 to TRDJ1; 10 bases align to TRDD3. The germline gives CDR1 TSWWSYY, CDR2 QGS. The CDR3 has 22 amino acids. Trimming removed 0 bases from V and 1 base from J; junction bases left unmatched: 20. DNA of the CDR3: TGTGCTCTTGGGGAACTGCTAAAAGTACTGGGGGATTCCCGCGGCGTCACCGATAAACTCATCTTT. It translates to CALGELLKVLGDSRGVTDKLIF.

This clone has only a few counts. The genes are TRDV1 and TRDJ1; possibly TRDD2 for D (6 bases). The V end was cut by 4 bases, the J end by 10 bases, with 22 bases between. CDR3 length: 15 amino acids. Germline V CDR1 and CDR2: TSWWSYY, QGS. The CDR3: CALGVPIDPPGGLIF. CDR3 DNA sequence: TGTGCTCTTGGGGTTCCTATTGACCCCCCCGGGGGACTCATCTTT.

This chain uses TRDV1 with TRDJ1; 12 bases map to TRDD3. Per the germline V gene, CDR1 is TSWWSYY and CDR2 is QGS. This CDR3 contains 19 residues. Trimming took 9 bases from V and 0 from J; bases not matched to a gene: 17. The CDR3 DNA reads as TGTGCTCTCGAGGCTTGGGGATTACTGGGGGATACATACACCGATAAACTCATCTTT. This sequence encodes CALEAWGLLGDTYTDKLIF.

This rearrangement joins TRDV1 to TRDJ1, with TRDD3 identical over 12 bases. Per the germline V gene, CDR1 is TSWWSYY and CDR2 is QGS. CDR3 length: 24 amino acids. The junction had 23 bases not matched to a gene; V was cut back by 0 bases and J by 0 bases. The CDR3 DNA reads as TGTGCTCTTGGGGAACTTCCAGGGGAACGTAAACTGGGGGATACTTTACCCTACACCGATAAACTCATCTTT. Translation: CALGELPGERKLGDTLPYTDKLIF.

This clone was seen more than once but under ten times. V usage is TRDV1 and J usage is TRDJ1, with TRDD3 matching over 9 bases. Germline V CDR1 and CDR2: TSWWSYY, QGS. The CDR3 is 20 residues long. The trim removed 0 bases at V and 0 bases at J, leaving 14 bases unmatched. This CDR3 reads CALGELAPLLGEMYTDKLIF. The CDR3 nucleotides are TGTGCTCTTGGGGAACTGGCACCTTTACTGGGGGAAATGTACACCGATAAACTCATCTTT.

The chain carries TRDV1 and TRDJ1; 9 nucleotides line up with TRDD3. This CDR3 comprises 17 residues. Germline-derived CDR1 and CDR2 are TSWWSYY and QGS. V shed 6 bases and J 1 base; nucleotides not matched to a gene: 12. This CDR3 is CALGVAGGILGTDKLIF. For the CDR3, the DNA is TGTGCTCTTGGAGTCGCGGGGGGGATACTGGGCACCGATAAACTCATCTTT.

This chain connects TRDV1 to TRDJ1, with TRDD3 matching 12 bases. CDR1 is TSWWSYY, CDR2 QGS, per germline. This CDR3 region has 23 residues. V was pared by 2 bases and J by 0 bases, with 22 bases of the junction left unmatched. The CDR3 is CALGELAPTDVCTGGYHTDKLIF. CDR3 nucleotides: TGTGCTCTTGGGGAATTAGCTCCTACCGACGTGTGTACTGGGGGATACCACACCGATAAACTCATCTTT.

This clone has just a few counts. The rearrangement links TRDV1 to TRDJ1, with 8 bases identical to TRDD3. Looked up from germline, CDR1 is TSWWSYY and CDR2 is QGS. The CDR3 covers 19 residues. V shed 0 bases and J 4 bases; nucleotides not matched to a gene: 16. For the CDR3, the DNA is TGTGCTCTTGGGGAACTAAACGCCTCTATCTGGGGGAGAGGCGATAAACTCATCTTT. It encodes CALGELNASIWGRGDKLIF.

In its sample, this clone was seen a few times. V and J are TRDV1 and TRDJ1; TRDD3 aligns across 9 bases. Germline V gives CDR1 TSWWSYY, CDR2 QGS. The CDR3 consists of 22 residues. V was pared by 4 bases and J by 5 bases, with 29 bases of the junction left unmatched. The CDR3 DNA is TGTGCTCTTGGGGTACCGAGGCTCTACCCCCTTACTTGGGGATACGCAAAGGATAAACTCATCTTT. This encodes CALGVPRLYPLTWGYAKDKLIF.

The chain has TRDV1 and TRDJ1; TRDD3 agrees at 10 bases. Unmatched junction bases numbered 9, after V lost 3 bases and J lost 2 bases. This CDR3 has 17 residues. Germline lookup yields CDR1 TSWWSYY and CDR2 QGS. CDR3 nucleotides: TGTGCTCTTGGGGATACAGGGGGATACGCGGCAACCGATAAACTCATCTTT. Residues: CALGDTGGYAATDKLIF.

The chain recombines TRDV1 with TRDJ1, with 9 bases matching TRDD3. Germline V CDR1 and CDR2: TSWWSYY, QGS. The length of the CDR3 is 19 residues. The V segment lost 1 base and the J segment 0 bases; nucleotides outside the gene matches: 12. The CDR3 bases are TGTGCTCTTGGGGAACGGGGGGAGCCCTGGGGGATGTACACCGATAAACTCATCTTT. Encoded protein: CALGERGEPWGMYTDKLIF.

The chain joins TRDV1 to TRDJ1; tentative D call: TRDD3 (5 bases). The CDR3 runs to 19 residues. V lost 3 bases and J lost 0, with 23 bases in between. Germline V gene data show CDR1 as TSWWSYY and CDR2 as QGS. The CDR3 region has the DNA TGTGCTCTTGGGGAGGATTCCCTTGGGGTCCCCTTGTACACCGATAAACTCATCTTT. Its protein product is CALGEDSLGVPLYTDKLIF.

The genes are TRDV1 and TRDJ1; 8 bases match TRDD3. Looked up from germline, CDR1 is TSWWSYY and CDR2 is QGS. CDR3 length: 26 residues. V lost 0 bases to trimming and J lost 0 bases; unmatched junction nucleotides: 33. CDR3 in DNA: TGTGCTCTTGGGGAACTACTTCCCCTCACGTGCCCTCCTACTGGGGGTCTTCTCTTATACACCGATAAACTCATCTTT. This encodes CALGELLPLTCPPTGGLLLYTDKLIF.

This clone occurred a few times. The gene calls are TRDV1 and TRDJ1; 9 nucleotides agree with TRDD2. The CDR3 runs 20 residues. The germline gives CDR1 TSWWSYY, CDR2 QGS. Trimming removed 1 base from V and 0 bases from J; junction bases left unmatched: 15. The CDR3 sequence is CALGEPSFLPYWAYTDKLIF. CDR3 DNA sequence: TGTGCTCTTGGGGAACCCTCCTTCCTACCGTACTGGGCGTACACCGATAAACTCATCTTT.

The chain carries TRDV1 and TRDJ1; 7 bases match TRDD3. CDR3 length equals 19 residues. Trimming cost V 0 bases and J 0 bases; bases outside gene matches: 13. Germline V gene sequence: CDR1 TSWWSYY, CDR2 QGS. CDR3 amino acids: CALGELGPTRGIYTDKLIF. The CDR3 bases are TGTGCTCTTGGGGAACTTGGCCCTACCCGGGGGATTTACACCGATAAACTCATCTTT.

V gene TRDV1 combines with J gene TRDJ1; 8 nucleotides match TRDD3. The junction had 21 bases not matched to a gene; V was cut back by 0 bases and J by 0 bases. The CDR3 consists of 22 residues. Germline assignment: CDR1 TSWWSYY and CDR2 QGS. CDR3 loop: CALGELTGYGGLLGVYTDKLIF. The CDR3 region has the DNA TGTGCTCTTGGGGAACTTACGGGCTACGGAGGGTTACTGGGGGTTTACACCGATAAACTCATCTTT.

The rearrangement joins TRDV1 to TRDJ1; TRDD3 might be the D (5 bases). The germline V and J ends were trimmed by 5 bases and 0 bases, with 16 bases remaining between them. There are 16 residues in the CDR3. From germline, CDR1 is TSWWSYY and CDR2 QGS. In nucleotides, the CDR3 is TGTGCTCTTGGGTCCCGGGATTCCCTCGACACCGATAAACTCATCTTT. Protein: CALGSRDSLDTDKLIF.

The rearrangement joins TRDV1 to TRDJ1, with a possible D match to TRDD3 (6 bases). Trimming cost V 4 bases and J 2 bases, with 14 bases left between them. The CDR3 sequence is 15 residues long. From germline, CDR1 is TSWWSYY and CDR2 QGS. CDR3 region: CALGGYACGTDKLIF. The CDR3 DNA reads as TGTGCTCTTGGGGGATACGCTTGTGGTACCGATAAACTCATCTTT.

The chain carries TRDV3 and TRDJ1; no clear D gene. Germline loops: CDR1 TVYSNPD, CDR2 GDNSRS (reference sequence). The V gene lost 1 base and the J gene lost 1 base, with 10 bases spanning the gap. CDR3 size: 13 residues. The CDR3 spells CAFIQKLTDKLIF. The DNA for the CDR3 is TGTGCCTTTATACAGAAACTCACCGATAAACTCATCTTT.

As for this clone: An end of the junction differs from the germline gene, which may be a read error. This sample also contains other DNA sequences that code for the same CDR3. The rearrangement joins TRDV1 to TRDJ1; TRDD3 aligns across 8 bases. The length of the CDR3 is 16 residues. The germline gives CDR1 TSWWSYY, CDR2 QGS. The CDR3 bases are TGCGCTCTTGGGGAACCTGGGGGAGAGTACACCGATAAACTCATCTTT. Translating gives CALGEPGGEYTDKLIF.

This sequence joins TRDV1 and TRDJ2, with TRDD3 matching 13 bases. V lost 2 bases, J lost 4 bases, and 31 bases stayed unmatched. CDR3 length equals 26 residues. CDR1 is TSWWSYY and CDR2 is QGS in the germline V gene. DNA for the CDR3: TGTGCTCTTGGGGAAGGCTTCCTACGGGAAACGGGTTTACTGGGGGATACGCGTATGTGGACAGCACAACTCTTCTTT. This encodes CALGEGFLRETGLLGDTRMWTAQLFF.

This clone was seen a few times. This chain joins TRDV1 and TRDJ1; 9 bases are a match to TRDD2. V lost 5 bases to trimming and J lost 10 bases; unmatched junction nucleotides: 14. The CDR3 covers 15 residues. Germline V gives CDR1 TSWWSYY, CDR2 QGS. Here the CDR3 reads CALGNSPPSYRGLIF. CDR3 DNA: TGTGCTCTTGGGAACTCCCCTCCTTCCTACCGGGGACTCATCTTT.

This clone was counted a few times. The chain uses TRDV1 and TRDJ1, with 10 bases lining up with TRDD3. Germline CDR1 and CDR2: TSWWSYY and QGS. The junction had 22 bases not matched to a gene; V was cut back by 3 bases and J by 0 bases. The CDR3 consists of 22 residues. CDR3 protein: CALGDVFRENWGILGDTDKLIF. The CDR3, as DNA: TGTGCTCTTGGGGATGTTTTCCGCGAGAATTGGGGGATACTGGGAGACACCGATAAACTCATCTTT.

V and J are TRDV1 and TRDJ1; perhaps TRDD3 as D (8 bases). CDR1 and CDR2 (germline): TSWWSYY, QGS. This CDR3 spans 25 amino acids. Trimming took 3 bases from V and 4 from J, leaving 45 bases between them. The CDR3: CALGETNPHTAFLKYWGPQGDKLIF. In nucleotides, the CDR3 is TGTGCTCTTGGGGAGACCAATCCACATACGGCCTTCCTGAAATACTGGGGGCCCCAGGGCGATAAACTCATCTTT.

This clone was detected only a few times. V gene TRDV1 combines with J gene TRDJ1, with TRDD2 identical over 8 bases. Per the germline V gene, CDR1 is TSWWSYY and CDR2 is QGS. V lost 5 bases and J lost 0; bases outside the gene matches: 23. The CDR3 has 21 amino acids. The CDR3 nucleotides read TGTGCTCTTGGGATTGCTCTTCCTACCCGGGGGGGGTCCCTACACACCGATAAACTCATCTTT. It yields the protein CALGIALPTRGGSLHTDKLIF.

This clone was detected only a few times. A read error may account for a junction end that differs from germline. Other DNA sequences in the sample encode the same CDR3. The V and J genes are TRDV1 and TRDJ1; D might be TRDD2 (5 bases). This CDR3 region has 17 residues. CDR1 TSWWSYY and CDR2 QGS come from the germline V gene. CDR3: CALGKPPSSGTLDKLIF. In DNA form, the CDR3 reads TGTGCCCTTGGAAAACCACCTTCGTCCGGCACACTAGATAAACTCATCTTT.

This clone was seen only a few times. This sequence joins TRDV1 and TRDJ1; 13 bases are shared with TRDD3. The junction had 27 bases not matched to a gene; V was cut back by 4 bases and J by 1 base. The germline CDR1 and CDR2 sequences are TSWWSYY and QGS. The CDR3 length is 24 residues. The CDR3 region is CALGVPSFLRPLLGDTLATDKLIF. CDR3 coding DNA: TGTGCTCTTGGGGTTCCCTCCTTCCTACGACCATTACTGGGGGATACGCTGGCCACCGATAAACTCATCTTT.